This T cell receptor (beta chain) was captured in a study of response to subunit inactivated influenza vaccine. Study-wide results and limits: After each seasonal influenza vaccination, few new T cells are recruited, the authors suggested.

Regarding this clonotype: Its target is not known.

TCRdb passed the RT-PCR reads through MiXCR, listing each CDR3 protein once. The sample shows a few hundred thousand distinct CDR3 sequences, about a fifth of them seen only once. Germline values: CDR1 ENHRY, CDR2 SYGVKD. Deletions cut 2 bases from V and 3 bases from J, with 12 bases between. This CDR3 spans 15 amino acids. The chain is built from TRBV10-3 and TRBJ2-3, with D possibly TRBD2 on 5 matching bases. This clonotype was sampled from a man aged 50 to 69 who received an inactivated influenza vaccine. This material consisted of PBMCs from blood, taken roughly 20 months after vaccination. For the CDR3, the DNA is TGTGCCATCAGTGAGAGGGAGTTACGGACAGATACGCAGTATTTT. This translates into CAISERELRTDTQYF.